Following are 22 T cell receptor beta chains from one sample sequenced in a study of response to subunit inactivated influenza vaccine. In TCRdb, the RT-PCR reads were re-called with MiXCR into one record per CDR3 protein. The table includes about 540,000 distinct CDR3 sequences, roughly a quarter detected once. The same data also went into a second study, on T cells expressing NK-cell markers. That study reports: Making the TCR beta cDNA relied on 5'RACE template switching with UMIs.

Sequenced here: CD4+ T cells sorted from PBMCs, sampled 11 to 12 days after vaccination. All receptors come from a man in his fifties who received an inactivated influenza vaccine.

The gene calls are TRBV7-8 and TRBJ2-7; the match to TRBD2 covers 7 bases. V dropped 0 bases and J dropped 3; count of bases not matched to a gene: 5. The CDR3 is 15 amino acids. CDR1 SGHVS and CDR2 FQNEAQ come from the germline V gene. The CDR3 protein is CASSLARVAGYEQYF. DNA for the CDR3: TGTGCCAGCAGCTTAGCGCGGGTAGCGGGCTACGAGCAGTACTTC.

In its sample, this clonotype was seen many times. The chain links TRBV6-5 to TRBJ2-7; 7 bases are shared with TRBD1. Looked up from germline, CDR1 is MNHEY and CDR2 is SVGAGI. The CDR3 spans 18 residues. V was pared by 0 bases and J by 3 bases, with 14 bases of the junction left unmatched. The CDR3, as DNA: TGTGCCAGCAGTTACTCGAAACATTCAGCAGGGGGAAACTACGAGCAGTACTTC. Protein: CASSYSKHSAGGNYEQYF.

The CDR3 protein is CASSLLGQGKFF. The CDR3 DNA follows: TGTGCCAGCAGTTTATTGGGTCAGGGGAAGTTCTTC. The rearrangement uses TRBV12-3 or TRBV12-4 and TRBJ2-1; D may be TRBD1 (6 bases). Trimming cost V 2 bases and J 14 bases, with 13 bases left between them. The CDR3 loop spans 12 amino acids.

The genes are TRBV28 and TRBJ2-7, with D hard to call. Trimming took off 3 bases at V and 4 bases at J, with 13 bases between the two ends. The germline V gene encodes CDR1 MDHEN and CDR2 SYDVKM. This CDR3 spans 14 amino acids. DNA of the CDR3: TGTGCCAGCAGTTTGAGGCTAGGCCAGTACGAGCAGTACTTC. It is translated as CASSLRLGQYEQYF.

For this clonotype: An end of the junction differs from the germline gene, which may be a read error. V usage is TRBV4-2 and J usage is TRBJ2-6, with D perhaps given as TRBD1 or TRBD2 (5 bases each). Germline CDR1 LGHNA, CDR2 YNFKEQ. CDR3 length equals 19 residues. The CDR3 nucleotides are TGTGCCAGCAGACGAACTTACGGGATAGGGAGCTCTGGGGCCAACGTCCCGACTTTC. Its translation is CASRRTYGIGSSGANVPTF.

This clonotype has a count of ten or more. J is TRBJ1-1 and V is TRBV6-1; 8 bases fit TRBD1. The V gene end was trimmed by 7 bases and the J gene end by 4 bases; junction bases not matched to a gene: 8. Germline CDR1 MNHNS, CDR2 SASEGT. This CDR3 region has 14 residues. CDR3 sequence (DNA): TGTGCCAGCACTCACAGACAGGGGATCACTGAAGCTTTCTTT. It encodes CASTHRQGITEAFF.

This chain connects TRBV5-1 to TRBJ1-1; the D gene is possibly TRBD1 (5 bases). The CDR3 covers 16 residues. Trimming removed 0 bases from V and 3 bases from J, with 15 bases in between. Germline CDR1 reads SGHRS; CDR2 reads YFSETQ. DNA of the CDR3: TGCGCCAGCAGCTTGGGTGCGACAGTGGCCGACACTGAAGCTTTCTTT. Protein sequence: CASSLGATVADTEAFF.

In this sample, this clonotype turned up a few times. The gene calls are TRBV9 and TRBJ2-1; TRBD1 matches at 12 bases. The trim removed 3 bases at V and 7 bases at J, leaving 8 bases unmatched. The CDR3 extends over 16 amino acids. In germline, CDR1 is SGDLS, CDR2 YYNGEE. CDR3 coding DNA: TGTGCCAGCAGCGCGGTGGGACAGGGGGCTGGGAATGAGCAGTTCTTC. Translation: CASSAVGQGAGNEQFF.

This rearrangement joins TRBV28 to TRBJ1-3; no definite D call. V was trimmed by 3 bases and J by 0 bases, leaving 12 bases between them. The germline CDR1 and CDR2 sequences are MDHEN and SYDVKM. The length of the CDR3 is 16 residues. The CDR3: CASSFLRGLSGNTIYF. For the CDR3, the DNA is TGTGCCAGCAGTTTCCTTAGAGGACTCTCTGGAAACACCATATATTTT. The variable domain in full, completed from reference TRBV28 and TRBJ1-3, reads DVKVTQSSRYLVKRTGEKVFLECVQDMDHENMFWYRQDPGLGLRLIYFSYDVKMKEKGDIPEGYSVSREKKERFSLILESASTNQTSMYLCASSFLRGLSGNTIYFGEGSWLTVV.

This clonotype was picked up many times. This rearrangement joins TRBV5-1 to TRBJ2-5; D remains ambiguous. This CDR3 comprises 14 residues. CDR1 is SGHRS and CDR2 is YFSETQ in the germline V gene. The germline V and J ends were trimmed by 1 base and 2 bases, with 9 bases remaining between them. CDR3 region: CASSLQSSQETQYF. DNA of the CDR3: TGCGCCAGCAGCTTGCAGTCAAGTCAAGAGACCCAGTACTTC. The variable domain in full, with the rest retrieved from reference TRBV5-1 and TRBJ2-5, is KAGVTQTPRYLIKTRGQQVTLSCSPISGHRSVSWYQQTPGQGLQFLFEYFSETQRNKGNFPGRFSGRQFSNSRSEMNVSTLELGDSALYLCASSLQSSQETQYFGPGTRLLVL.

Here the CDR3 DNA reads TGCAGTGCTCAACTAGCGGGAGGATACAATGAGCAGTTCTTC. It encodes CSAQLAGGYNEQFF. The rearrangement uses TRBV20-1 and TRBJ2-1; 12 bases are a match to TRBD2. Unmatched junction bases numbered 3, after V lost 5 bases and J lost 4 bases. Per the germline V gene, CDR1 is DFQATT and CDR2 is SNEGSKA (reference sequence). This CDR3 is 14 amino acids long.

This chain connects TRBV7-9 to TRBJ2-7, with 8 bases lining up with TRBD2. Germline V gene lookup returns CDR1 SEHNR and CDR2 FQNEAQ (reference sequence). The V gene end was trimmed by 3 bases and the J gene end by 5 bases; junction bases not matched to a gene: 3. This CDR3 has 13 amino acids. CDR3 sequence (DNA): TGTGCCAGCAGCTTCGGACTAGCCCACGAGCAGTACTTC. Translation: CASSFGLAHEQYF.

Here the CDR3 reads CASSSLDFTDTQYF. CDR3 sequence (DNA): TGTGCCAGCAGCTCCCTAGATTTCACAGATACGCAGTATTTT. The chain couples TRBV7-2 to TRBJ2-3; D uncertain. V was cut by 4 bases and J by 2 bases, with 10 bases left in between. Germline CDR1 is SGHTA and CDR2 is FQGNSA. CDR3 size: 14 residues.

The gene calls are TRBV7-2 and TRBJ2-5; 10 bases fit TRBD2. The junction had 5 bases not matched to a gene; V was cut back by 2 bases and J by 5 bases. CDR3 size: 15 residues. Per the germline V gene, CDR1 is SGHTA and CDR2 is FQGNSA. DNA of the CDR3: TGTGCCAGCAGCTTACCCAGCGGGGGGGGTGAGACCCAGTACTTC. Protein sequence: CASSLPSGGGETQYF.

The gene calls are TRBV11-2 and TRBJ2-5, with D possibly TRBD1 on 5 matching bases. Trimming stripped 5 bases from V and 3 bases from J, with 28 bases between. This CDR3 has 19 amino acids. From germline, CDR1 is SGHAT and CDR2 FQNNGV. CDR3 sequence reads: CASSNTTTPLSGIKETQYF. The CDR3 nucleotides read TGTGCCAGCAGCAACACGACAACCCCGCTCTCAGGGATCAAAGAGACCCAGTACTTC.

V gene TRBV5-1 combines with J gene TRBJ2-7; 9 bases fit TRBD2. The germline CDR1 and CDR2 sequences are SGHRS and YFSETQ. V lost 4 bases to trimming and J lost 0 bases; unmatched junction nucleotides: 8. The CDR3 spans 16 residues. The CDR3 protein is CASSRRLAVSSYEQYF. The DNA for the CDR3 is TGCGCCAGCAGCCGAAGACTAGCGGTAAGCTCCTACGAGCAGTACTTC.

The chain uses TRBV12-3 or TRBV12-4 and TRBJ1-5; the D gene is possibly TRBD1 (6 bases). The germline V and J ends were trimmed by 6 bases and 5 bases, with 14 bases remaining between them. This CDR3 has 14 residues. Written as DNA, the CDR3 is TGTGCCAGCAGCCCAGGACAGTCGCATCAGCCCCAGCATTTT. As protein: CASSPGQSHQPQHF.

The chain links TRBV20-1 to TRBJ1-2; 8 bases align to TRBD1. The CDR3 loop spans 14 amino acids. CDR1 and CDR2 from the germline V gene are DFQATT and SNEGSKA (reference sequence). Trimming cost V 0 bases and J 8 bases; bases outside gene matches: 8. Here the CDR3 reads CSARDSQGAWGYTF. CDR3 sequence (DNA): TGCAGTGCTAGAGATTCGCAGGGGGCTTGGGGCTACACCTTC.

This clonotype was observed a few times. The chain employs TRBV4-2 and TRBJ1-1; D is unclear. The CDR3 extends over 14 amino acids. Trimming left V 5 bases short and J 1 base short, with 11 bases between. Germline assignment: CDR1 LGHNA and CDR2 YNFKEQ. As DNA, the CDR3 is TGTGCCAGCAGCTACCCTCGCTCGAACACTGAAGCTTTCTTT. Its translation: CASSYPRSNTEAFF.

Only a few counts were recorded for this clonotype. The CDR3 DNA is TGCAGCGTTAAGGGGGCTGCGTACCAAGAGACCCAGTACTTC. This codes for CSVKGAAYQETQYF. J is TRBJ2-5 and V is TRBV29-1, with 7 nucleotides matching TRBD1. J lost 0 bases, V lost 5 bases, and 6 bases had no gene match. This CDR3 is built from 14 residues. The germline V gene encodes CDR1 SQVTM and CDR2 ANQGSEA.

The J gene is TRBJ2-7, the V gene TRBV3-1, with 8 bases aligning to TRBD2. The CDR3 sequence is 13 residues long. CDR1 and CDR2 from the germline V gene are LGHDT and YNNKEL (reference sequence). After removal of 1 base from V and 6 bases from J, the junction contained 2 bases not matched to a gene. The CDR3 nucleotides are TGTGCCAGCAGCCAAGGTACTAGCGGCGAGCAGTACTTC. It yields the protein CASSQGTSGEQYF.

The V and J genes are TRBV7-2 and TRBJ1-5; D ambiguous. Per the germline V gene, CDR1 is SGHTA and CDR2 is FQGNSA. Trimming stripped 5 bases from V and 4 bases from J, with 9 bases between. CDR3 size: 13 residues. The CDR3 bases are TGTGCCAGCAGCGGGCGAGTAAATCAGCCCCAGCATTTT. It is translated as CASSGRVNQPQHF. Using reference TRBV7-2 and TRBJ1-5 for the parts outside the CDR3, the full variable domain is GAGVSQSPSNKVTEKGKDVELRCDPISGHTALYWYRQSLGQGLEFLIYFQGNSAPDKSGLPSDRFSAERTGGSVSTLTIQRTQQEDSAVYLCASSGRVNQPQHFGDGTRLSIL.